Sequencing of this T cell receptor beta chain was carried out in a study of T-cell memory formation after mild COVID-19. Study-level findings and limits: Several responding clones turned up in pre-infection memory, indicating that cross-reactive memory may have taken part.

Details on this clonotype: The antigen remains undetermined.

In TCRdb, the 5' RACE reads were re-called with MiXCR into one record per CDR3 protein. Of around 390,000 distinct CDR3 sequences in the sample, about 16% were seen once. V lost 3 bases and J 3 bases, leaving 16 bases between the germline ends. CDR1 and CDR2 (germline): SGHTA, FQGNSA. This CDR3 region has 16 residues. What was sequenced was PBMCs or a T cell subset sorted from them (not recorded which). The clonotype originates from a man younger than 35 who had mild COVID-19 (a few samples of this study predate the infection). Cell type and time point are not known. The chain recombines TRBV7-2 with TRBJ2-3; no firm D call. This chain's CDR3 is CASSFGGLGWTDTQYF. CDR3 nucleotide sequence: TGTGCCAGCAGCTTCGGTGGGCTCGGCTGGACAGATACGCAGTATTTT.